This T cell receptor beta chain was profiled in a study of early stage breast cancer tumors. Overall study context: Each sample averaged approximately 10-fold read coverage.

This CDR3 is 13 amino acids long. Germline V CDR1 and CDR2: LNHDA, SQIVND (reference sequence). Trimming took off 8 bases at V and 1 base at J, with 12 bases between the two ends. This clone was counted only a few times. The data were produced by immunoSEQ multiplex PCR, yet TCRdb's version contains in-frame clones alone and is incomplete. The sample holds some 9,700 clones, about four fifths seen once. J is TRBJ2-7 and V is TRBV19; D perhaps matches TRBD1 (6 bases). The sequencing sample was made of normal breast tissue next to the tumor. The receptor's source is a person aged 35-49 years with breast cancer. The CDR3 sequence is CASAAGESYEQYF. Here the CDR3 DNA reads TGTGCCAGTGCGGCAGGGGAATCCTACGAGCAGTACTTC.